The 11 T cell receptor beta chains reported below all come from one sample, sequenced in a study of CD8 T cells in Susac syndrome. The RNA input was about 0.5 to 1 ug, and it was reverse transcribed with random hexamers. TCRdb re-called the immunoSEQ multiplex PCR reads through MiXCR, storing one row per CDR3 protein. The table records 85,000 to 90,000 distinct CDR3 sequences, roughly 91% of them present only once. Sequenced material: CD8+ T cells from PBMCs. All receptors derive from a human donor in good health.

This sequence joins TRBV7-8 and TRBJ2-6, with 10 bases lining up with TRBD2. The germline V gene has CDR1 SGHVS and CDR2 FQNEAQ. The CDR3 contains 19 residues. The trim removed 3 bases at V and 4 bases at J, leaving 12 bases unmatched. CDR3 in amino acids: CASSFWLAGAPVGANVLTF. The CDR3 DNA reads TGTGCCAGCAGCTTTTGGCTAGCGGGGGCCCCCGTCGGGGCCAACGTCCTGACTTTC.

The chain employs TRBV7-9 and TRBJ1-5; D remains unclear. The CDR3 sequence is 15 residues long. Trimming cost V 0 bases and J 5 bases, with 11 bases left between them. Germline V CDR1 and CDR2: SEHNR, FQNEAQ (reference sequence). CDR3 DNA: TGTGCCAGCAGCTTAGCAGGGCGTAAGGATCAGCCCCAGCATTTT. Its protein is CASSLAGRKDQPQHF.

V gene TRBV12-3 or TRBV12-4 combines with J gene TRBJ2-7; 9 bases match TRBD1. The CDR3 contains 13 residues. The V and J ends lost 3 bases and 4 bases, in that order; junction bases with no gene match: 1. The CDR3: CASSFGTGYEQYF. The CDR3 region has the DNA TGTGCCAGCAGTTTTGGGACAGGGTACGAGCAGTACTTC.

The chain joins TRBV11-2 to TRBJ1-2; D is perhaps TRBD1 (5 bases). The ends were cut back, 5 bases at V and 0 bases at J, with 13 bases in the middle. Germline V gene sequence: CDR1 SGHAT, CDR2 FQNNGV. The CDR3 totals 15 residues. The CDR3 here is CASSLGAGANYGYTF. CDR3 in DNA: TGTGCCAGCAGCCTAGGGGCGGGAGCTAACTATGGCTACACCTTC.

The chain recombines TRBV3-1 with TRBJ1-1; TRBD1 is a possible D gene (5 bases). The V and J ends lost 4 bases and 3 bases respectively, with 12 bases between them. CDR1 and CDR2 (germline): LGHDT, YNNKEL (reference sequence). This CDR3 is built from 14 residues. CDR3 sequence: CASSLREKDTEAFF. Written as DNA, the CDR3 is TGTGCCAGCAGCCTCAGGGAAAAGGACACTGAAGCTTTCTTT.

The chain links TRBV29-1 to TRBJ1-4; TRBD1 matches 8 bases. Germline V gene data show CDR1 as SQVTM and CDR2 as ANQGSEA. The CDR3 runs to 17 residues. V lost 2 bases and J lost 6; bases outside the gene matches: 14. CDR3: CSVETLEDRVEDEKLFF. CDR3 DNA: TGCAGCGTTGAAACCCTCGAGGACAGGGTGGAAGATGAAAAACTGTTTTTT.

This chain's CDR3 is CASETGTGIVDTEAFF. The CDR3 coding sequence is TGTGCCAGCGAGACCGGGACAGGGATTGTTGACACTGAAGCTTTCTTT. This rearrangement joins TRBV19 to TRBJ1-1, with 9 bases lining up with TRBD1. CDR1 LNHDA and CDR2 SQIVND come from the germline V gene (reference sequence). V lost 9 bases and J lost 3; bases outside the gene matches: 14. CDR3 length equals 16 residues.

This chain links TRBV7-8 with TRBJ2-7; 8 nucleotides line up with TRBD1. The CDR3 is 15 amino acids. Germline CDR1 SGHVS, CDR2 FQNEAQ. V dropped 4 bases and J dropped 3; count of bases not matched to a gene: 8. This CDR3 is CASSWGQEENYEQYF. CDR3 sequence (DNA): TGTGCCAGCAGCTGGGGACAGGAGGAAAACTACGAGCAGTACTTC.

The chain uses TRBV12-3 or TRBV12-4 and TRBJ2-5; TRBD1 is a possible D gene (7 bases). The CDR3 has 13 residues. Between the trimmed V and J ends, which lost 6 bases and 5 bases, there was a span of 13 bases. The chain's CDR3 is CASRKQGRETQYF. CDR3 sequence (DNA): TGTGCCAGCAGAAAACAGGGGAGGGAGACCCAGTACTTC.

The chain joins TRBV6-1 to TRBJ2-1, with 8 bases identical to TRBD1. The length of the CDR3 is 17 residues. V shed 5 bases and J 2 bases; nucleotides not matched to a gene: 11. Germline lookup yields CDR1 MNHNS and CDR2 SASEGT. CDR3 in DNA: TGTGCCAGCAGTCCATCGGGCCAACAGGGGGCCTACAATGAGCAGTTCTTC. Amino acids: CASSPSGQQGAYNEQFF.

The table lists this clonotype with a count of one. This chain's CDR3 is CASSFRQPNTEAFF. CDR3 DNA sequence: TGTGCCAGCAGTTTCCGGCAGCCGAACACTGAAGCTTTCTTT. The chain carries TRBV28 and TRBJ1-1; no firm D call. This CDR3 spans 14 amino acids. The ends were cut back, 3 bases at V and 1 base at J, with 9 bases in the middle. Looked up from germline, CDR1 is MDHEN and CDR2 is SYDVKM.